Below are 4 T cell receptor beta chains sequenced from a single sample in a study of blood T cell repertoires in COVID-19. Assay used: immunoSEQ multiplex PCR; TCRdb lists only in-frame clones, some missing. The sample has about 40,000 clones; approximately 88% are singletons. The sample taken for sequencing was peripheral blood. These receptors all come from a woman in her seventies with acute or convalescent COVID-19.

This clone turned up a few times. The chain combines TRBV15 with TRBJ1-2, with 8 bases lining up with TRBD1. The CDR3 is made up of 15 amino acids. V gave up 4 bases and J gave up 4 bases; unmatched junction bases: 8. Germline values: CDR1 LNHNV, CDR2 YYDKDF (reference sequence). This chain's CDR3 is CATSKEQGVVYGYTF. CDR3 nucleotide sequence: TGTGCCACCAGCAAAGAACAGGGGGTTGTCTATGGCTACACCTTC. Variable domain in full (rest from reference TRBV15 and TRBJ1-2): DAMVIQNPRYQVTQFGKPVTLSCSQTLNHNVMYWYQQKSSQAPKLLFHYYDKDFNNEADTPDNFQSRRPNTSFCFLDIRSPGLGDTAMYLCATSKEQGVVYGYTFGSGTRLTVV.

This clone was counted a few times. J is TRBJ1-6 and V is TRBV7-8, with a weak D call TRBD1 (5 bases). The CDR3 sequence is 13 residues long. Germline-derived CDR1 and CDR2 are SGHVS and FQNEAQ. Trimming stripped 6 bases from V and 11 bases from J, with 14 bases between. CDR3 DNA sequence: TGTGCCAGCAGTTCCTCAGGGAGGCCACCCCTCCACTTT. Its translation is CASSSSGRPPLHF.

This clone is medium-sized within its sample. In DNA form, the CDR3 reads TGTGCCAGTAGCACTACAGGGGGCGATGGCTACACCTTC. Protein sequence: CASSTTGGDGYTF. The rearrangement links TRBV19 to TRBJ1-2; the match to TRBD1 covers 9 bases. CDR1 and CDR2 (germline): LNHDA, SQIVND (reference sequence). The length of the CDR3 is 13 residues. Germline trimming cut 6 bases from V and 6 bases from J; bases unmatched to any gene: 5. The whole variable domain, filled in from reference TRBV19 and TRBJ1-2, reads DGGITQSPKYLFRKEGQNVTLSCEQNLNHDAMYWYRQDPGQGLRLIYYSQIVNDFQKGDIAEGYSVSREKKESFPLTVTSAQKNPTAFYLCASSTTGGDGYTFGSGTRLTVV.

The chain is built from TRBV6-5 and TRBJ1-1; D might be TRBD1 (5 bases). CDR3 length equals 14 residues. The V end was cut by 2 bases, the J end by 5 bases, with 12 bases between. Germline V gene sequence: CDR1 MNHEY, CDR2 SVGAGI. CDR3 nucleotide sequence: TGTGCCAGCAGTTACGTGGGGGGATGGACTGAAGCTTTCTTT. This sequence encodes CASSYVGGWTEAFF.